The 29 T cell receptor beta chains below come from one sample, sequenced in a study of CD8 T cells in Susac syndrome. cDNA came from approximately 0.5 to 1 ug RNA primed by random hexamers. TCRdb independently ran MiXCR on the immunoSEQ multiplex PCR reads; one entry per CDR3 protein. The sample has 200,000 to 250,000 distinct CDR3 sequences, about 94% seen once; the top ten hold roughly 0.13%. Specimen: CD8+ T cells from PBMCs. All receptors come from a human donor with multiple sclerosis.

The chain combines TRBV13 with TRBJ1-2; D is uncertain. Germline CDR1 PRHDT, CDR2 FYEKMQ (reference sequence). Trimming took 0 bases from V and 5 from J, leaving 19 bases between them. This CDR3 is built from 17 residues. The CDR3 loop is CASSLGRVGSGHYGYTF. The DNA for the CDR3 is TGTGCCAGCAGCTTAGGCCGGGTGGGCTCGGGTCATTATGGCTACACCTTC. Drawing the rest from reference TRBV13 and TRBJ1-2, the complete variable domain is AAGVIQSPRHLIKEKRETATLKCYPIPRHDTVYWYQQGPGQDPQFLISFYEKMQSDKGSIPDRFSAQQFSDYHSELNMSSLELGDSALYFCASSLGRVGSGHYGYTFGSGTRLTVV.

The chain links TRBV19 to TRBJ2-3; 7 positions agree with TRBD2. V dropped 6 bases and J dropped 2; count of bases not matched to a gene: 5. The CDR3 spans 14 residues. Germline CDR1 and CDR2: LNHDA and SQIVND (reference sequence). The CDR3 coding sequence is TGTGCCAGTAGGGGGGAGGGCCTCACAGATACGCAGTATTTT. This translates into CASRGEGLTDTQYF.

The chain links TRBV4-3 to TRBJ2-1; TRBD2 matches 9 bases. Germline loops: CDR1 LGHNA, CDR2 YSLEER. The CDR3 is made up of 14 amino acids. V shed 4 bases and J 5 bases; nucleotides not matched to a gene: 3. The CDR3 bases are TGCGCCAGCAGCCCTCTAGCGGGGAACAATGAGCAGTTCTTC. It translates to CASSPLAGNNEQFF.

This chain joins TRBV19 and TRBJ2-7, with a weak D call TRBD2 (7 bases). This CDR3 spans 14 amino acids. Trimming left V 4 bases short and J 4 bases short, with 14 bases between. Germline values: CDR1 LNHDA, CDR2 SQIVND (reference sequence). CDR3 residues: CASSNWTAGYEQYF. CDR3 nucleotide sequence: TGTGCCAGTAGTAACTGGACAGCGGGGTACGAGCAGTACTTC.

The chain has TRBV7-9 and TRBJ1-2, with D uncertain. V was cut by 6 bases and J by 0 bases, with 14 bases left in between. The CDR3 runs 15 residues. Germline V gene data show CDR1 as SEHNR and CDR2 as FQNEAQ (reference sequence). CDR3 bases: TGTGCCAGCAGACAAATGGCGGGTTCTAACTATGGCTACACCTTC. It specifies CASRQMAGSNYGYTF.

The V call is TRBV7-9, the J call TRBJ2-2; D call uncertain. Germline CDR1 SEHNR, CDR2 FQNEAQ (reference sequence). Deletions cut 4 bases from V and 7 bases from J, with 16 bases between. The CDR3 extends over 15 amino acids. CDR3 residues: CASSSPWLRGGELFF. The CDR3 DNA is TGTGCCAGCAGCTCTCCTTGGCTTCGAGGCGGGGAGCTGTTTTTT. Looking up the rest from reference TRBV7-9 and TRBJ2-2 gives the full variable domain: DTGVSQNPRHKITKRGQNVTFRCDPISEHNRLYWYRQTLGQGPEFLTYFQNEAQLEKSRLLSDRFSAERPKGSFSTLEIQRTEQGDSAMYLCASSSPWLRGGELFFGEGSRLTVL.

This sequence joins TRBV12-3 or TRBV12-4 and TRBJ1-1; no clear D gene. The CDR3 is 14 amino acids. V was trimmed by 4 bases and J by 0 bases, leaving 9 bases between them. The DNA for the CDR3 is TGTGCCAGCAGTTCGGAAGTCATGAACACTGAAGCTTTCTTT. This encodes CASSSEVMNTEAFF.

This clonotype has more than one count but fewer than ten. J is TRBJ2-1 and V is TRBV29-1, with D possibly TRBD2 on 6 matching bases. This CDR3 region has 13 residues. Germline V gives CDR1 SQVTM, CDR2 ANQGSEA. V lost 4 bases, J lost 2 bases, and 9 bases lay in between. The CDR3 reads CSVGGGAYNEQFF. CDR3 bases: TGCAGCGTTGGAGGCGGGGCCTACAATGAGCAGTTCTTC.

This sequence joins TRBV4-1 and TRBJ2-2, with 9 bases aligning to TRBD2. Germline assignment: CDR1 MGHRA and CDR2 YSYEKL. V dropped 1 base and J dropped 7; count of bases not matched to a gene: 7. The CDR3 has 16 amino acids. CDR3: CASSQGRGGRDGELFF. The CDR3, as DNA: TGCGCCAGCAGCCAAGGGCGGGGGGGCCGGGACGGGGAGCTGTTTTTT.

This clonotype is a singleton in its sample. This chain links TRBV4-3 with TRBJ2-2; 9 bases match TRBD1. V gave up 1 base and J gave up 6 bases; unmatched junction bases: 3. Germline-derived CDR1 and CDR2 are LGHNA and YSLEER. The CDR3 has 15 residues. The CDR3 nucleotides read TGCGCCAGCAGCCAAGCGACAGGGGGTGCCGGGGAGCTGTTTTTT. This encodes CASSQATGGAGELFF.

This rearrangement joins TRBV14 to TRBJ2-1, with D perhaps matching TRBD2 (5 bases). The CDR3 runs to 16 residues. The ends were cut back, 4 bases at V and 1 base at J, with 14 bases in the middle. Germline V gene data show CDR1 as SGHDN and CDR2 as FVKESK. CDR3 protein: CASSPIAGPSYNEQFF. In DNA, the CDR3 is TGTGCCAGCAGCCCTATTGCGGGCCCTTCCTACAATGAGCAGTTCTTC.

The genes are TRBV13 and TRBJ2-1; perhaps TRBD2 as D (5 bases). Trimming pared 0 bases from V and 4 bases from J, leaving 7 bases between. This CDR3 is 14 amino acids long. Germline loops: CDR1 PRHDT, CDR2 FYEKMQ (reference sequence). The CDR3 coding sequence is TGTGCCAGCAGCTTAGGACGGGAATACAATGAGCAGTTCTTC. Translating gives CASSLGREYNEQFF.

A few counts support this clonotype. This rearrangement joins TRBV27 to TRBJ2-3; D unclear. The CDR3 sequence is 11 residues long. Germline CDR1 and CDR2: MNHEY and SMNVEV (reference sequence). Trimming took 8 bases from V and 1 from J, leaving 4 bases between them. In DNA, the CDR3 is TGTGCCAGCGAGGGCACAGATACGCAGTATTTT. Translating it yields CASEGTDTQYF.

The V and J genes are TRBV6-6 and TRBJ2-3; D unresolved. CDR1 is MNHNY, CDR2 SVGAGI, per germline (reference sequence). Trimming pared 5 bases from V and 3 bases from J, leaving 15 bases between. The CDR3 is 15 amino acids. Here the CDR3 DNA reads TGTGCCAGCAGTCCCCCGACCCGATTTACAGATACGCAGTATTTT. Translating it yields CASSPPTRFTDTQYF.

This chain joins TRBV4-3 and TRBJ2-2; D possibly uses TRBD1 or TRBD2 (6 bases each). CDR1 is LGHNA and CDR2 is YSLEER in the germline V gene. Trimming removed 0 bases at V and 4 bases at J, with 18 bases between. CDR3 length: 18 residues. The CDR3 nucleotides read TGCGCCAGCAGCCAAGATAAGGTTTTCAGGGGAGGCACCGGGGAGCTGTTTTTT. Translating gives CASSQDKVFRGGTGELFF.

The CDR3 DNA reads as TGTGCCAGTAGTGTACTACTACTTACAGGGGGCAACTATGGCTACACCTTC. Its translation: CASSVLLLTGGNYGYTF. The chain employs TRBV19 and TRBJ1-2; 9 nucleotides agree with TRBD1. Germline assignment: CDR1 LNHDA and CDR2 SQIVND (reference sequence). Trimming removed 5 bases from V and 2 bases from J; junction bases left unmatched: 12. The CDR3 sequence is 17 residues long.

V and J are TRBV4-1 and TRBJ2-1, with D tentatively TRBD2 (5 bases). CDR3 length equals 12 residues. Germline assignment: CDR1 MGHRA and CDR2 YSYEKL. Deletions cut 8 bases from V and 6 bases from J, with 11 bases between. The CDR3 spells CASSGEFNEQFF. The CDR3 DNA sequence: TGCGCCAGCTCTGGGGAGTTCAATGAGCAGTTCTTC.

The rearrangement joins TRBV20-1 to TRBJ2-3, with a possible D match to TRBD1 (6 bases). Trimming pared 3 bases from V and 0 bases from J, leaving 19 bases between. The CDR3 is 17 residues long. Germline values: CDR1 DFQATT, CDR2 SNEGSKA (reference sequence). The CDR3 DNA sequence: TGCAGTGCTAGGGACAGATCAGCCATCCTAAGCACAGATACGCAGTATTTT. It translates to CSARDRSAILSTDTQYF.

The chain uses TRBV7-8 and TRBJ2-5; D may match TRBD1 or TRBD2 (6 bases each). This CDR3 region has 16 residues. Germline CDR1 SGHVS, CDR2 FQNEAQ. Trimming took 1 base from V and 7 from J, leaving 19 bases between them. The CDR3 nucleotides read TGTGCCAGCAGCTTAGGGGCGACTAGGGACAAATGGACCCAGTACTTC. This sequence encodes CASSLGATRDKWTQYF.

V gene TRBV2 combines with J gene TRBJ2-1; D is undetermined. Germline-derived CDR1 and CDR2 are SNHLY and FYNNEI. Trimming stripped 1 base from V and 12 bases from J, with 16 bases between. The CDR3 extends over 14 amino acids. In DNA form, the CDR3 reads TGTGCCAGCAGTGAAGTTAAGGGTTCCGTTGGGCAGTTCTTC. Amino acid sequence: CASSEVKGSVGQFF.

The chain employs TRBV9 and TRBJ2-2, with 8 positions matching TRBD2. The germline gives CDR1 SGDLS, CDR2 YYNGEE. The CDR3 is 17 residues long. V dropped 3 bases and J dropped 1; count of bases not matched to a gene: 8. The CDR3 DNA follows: TGTGCCAGCAGCGCCCGAGCCGGGGGGGGGAACACCGGGGAGCTGTTTTTT. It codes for CASSARAGGGNTGELFF.

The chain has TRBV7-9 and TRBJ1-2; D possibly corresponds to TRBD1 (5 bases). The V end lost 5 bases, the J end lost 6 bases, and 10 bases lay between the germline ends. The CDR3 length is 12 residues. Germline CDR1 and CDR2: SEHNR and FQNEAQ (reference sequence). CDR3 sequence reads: CASSIQEDGYTF. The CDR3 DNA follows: TGTGCCAGCAGCATACAGGAGGATGGCTACACCTTC. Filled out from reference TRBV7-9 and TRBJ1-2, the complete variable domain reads DTGVSQNPRHKITKRGQNVTFRCDPISEHNRLYWYRQTLGQGPEFLTYFQNEAQLEKSRLLSDRFSAERPKGSFSTLEIQRTEQGDSAMYLCASSIQEDGYTFGSGTRLTVV.

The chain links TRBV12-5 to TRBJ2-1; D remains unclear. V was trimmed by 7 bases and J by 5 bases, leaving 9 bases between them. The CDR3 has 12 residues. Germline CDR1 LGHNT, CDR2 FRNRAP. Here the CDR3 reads CASVAEHNEQFF. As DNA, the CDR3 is TGTGCTAGTGTGGCCGAACACAATGAGCAGTTCTTC. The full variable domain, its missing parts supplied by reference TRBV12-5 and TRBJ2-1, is DARVTQTPRHKVTEMGQEVTMRCQPILGHNTVFWYRQTMMQGLELLAYFRNRAPLDDSGMPKDRFSAEMPDATLATLKIQPSEPRDSAVYFCASVAEHNEQFFGPGTRLTVL.

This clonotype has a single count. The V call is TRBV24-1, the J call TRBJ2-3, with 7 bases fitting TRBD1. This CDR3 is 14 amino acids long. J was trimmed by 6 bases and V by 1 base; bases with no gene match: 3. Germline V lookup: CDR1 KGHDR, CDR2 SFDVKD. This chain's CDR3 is CATSDLGTDDTQYF. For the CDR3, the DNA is TGTGCCACCAGTGATTTAGGGACAGATGATACGCAGTATTTT.

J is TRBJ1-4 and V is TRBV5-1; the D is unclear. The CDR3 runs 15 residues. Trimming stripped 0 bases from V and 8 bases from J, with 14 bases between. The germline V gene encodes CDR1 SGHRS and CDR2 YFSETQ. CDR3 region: CASSLESEPKEKLFF. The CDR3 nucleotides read TGCGCCAGCAGCTTGGAAAGTGAACCGAAAGAAAAACTGTTTTTT. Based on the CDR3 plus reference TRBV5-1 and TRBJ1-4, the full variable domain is KAGVTQTPRYLIKTRGQQVTLSCSPISGHRSVSWYQQTPGQGLQFLFEYFSETQRNKGNFPGRFSGRQFSNSRSEMNVSTLELGDSALYLCASSLESEPKEKLFFGSGTQLSVL.

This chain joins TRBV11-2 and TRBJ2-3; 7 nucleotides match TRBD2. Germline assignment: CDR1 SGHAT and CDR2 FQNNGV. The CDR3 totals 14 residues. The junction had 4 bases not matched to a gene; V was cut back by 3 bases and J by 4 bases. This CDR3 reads CASSLTSLPDTQYF. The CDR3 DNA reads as TGTGCCAGCAGCTTGACTAGCCTGCCAGATACGCAGTATTTT.

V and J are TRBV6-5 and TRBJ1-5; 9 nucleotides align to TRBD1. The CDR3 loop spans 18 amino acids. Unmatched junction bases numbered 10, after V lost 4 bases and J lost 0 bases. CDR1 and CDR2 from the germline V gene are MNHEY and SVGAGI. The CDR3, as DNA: TGTGCCAGCAGTTTCGGGACAGGGAAGGGTTATAGCAATCAGCCCCAGCATTTT. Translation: CASSFGTGKGYSNQPQHF.

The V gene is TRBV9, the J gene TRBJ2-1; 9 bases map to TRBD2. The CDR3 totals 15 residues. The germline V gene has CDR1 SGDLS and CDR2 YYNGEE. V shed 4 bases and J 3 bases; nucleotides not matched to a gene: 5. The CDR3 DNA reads TGTGCCAGCAGCCCTGCTAGCGGGATCTACAATGAGCAGTTCTTC. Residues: CASSPASGIYNEQFF.

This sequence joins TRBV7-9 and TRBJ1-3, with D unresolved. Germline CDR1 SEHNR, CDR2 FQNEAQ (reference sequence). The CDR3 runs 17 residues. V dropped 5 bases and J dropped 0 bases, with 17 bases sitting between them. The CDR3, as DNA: TGTGCCAGCAGCGACCGTGTGGGGTACTCCTCTGGAAACACCATATATTTT. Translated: CASSDRVGYSSGNTIYF.